A selection of T cell receptor beta chains follows, all from one sample in a study of CD8 T cells in ankylosing spondylitis. In TCRdb, the 5' RACE reads were re-called with MiXCR into one record per CDR3 protein. The sample shows about 150,000 distinct CDR3 sequences, 44% of them seen only once. Sequencing was done on a sample of synovial fluid, either unsorted or a sorted T cell fraction (not recorded which). The receptors originated from a male donor with ankylosing spondylitis. CDR3s include the opening cysteine and the closing phenylalanine or tryptophan. A D gene is named only where the DNA matches it firmly. Rows give clone size only sometimes, using once, few, many, or a class for an expanded clone.

V	D	size	J	DNA	CDR3
TRBV10-3	-	few	TRBJ2-7	TGTGCCATCAGTGAATCCCGACAGACTTTCAGCTCCTACGAGCAGTACTTC	CAISESRQTFSSYEQYF
TRBV11-2	-	-	TRBJ2-7	TGTGCCAGCAGCTTATTGGCAGACCTCTACGAGCAGTACTTC	CASSLLADLYEQYF
TRBV4-2	-	-	TRBJ1-1	TGTGCCAGCAGCCAAGGAAGGGATCGGGGCCCCGACCACACTGAAGCTTTCTTT	CASSQGRDRGPDHTEAFF
TRBV9	-	-	TRBJ1-2	TGTGCCAGCAGCCCCCGGGAGGGAGGTGGCTACACCTTC	CASSPREGGGYTF
TRBV12-3/TRBV12-4	-	-	TRBJ2-3	TGTGCCAGCAGGACGACAGGTTCCGAGCTGCAGTATTTT	CASRTTGSELQYF
TRBV6-2/TRBV6-3	TRBD2	-	TRBJ2-2	TGTGCCAGCACCTTGACTAGCGGGATAATATGGGACACCGGGGAGCTGTTTTTT	CASTLTSGIIWDTGELFF
TRBV3-1	-	few	TRBJ2-5	TGTGCCAGCAGCCAATGGGGGGTAGCATGCGAGACCCAGTACTTC	CASSQWGVACETQYF
TRBV28	TRBD2	-	TRBJ2-7	TGTGCCAGCAGTTCTCAGCGGGAACCCTACGAGCAGTACTTC	CASSSQREPYEQYF
TRBV4-1	-	many	TRBJ1-5	TGCGCCAGCAGCCAAGGGGATCAGCCCCAGCATTTT	CASSQGDQPQHF
TRBV5-1	-	-	TRBJ2-2	TGCGCCAGCGTGGACACCGGGGAGCTGTTTTTT	CASVDTGELFF
TRBV27	TRBD1	many	TRBJ2-7	TGTGCCAGCAGTTGGCAGGGGGCTTACGAGCAGTACTTC	CASSWQGAYEQYF
TRBV29-1	TRBD1	-	TRBJ2-7	TGCAGCGTGGACGGGACAGAGACCTACGAGCAGTACTTC	CSVDGTETYEQYF
TRBV20-1	-	once	TRBJ2-7	TGCAGTGCGGCCCCCAGGGCCTTCTCCTACGAGCAGTACTTC	CSAAPRAFSYEQYF
TRBV27	-	-	TRBJ1-1	TGTGCCAGCAGTTTACTGGGGATCCAAGAAGCTTTCTTT	CASSLLGIQEAFF
TRBV7-2	TRBD1	few	TRBJ2-7	TGTGCCAGCGCTCCTAAAGGACAGGACCCCTACGAGCAGTACTTC	CASAPKGQDPYEQYF
TRBV5-1	-	-	TRBJ2-1	TGCGCCAGCAGCTGTGCTATATGGGGGGGGCCGGGGTGTGAGCAGTTCTTC	CASSCAIWGGPGCEQFF
TRBV6-5	TRBD2	-	TRBJ2-1	TGTGCCAGCAGTTACTCGGTCGCTAGCGGGAGTGCCTACAATGAGCAGTTCTTC	CASSYSVASGSAYNEQFF
TRBV5-1	TRBD1	-	TRBJ1-4	TGCGCCAGCAGCCTACGACAGGGAGATGAAAAACTGTTTTTT	CASSLRQGDEKLFF
TRBV12-3/TRBV12-4	-	-	TRBJ1-2	TGTGCCCGCAGTTTGCTTGCCCCACCGAGGGGCACCTTC	CARSLLAPPRGTF
TRBV20-1	-	-	TRBJ2-5	TGCAGTGCTAGTTTGTCCGGGCGGGAACGGAAGGAGACCCAGTACTTC	CSASLSGRERKETQYF
TRBV10-1	TRBD1	many	TRBJ2-1	TGTGCCAGCAGTGAAGGGGGCCTCTACAATGAGCAGTTCTTC	CASSEGGLYNEQFF
TRBV12-3/TRBV12-4	TRBD2	few	TRBJ2-2	TGTGCCAGGCCCCCCCGGCATAGCGGGACCACGAACACCGGGGAGCTGTTTTTT	CARPPRHSGTTNTGELFF
TRBV18	TRBD1	-	TRBJ2-1	TGTGCCAGCTCACCCAGGGGGGAGCAGTTCTTC	CASSPRGEQFF
TRBV27	TRBD2	many	TRBJ2-5	TGTGCCAGCGGAGGCCCGTCTAGCGGGGGGTCTAGCCAAGAGACCCAGTACTTC	CASGGPSSGGSSQETQYF
TRBV4-1	-	many	TRBJ2-7	TGCGCCAGCAGCCCGCCCGACCCAGGGGACGAGCAGTACTTC	CASSPPDPGDEQYF
TRBV28	-	few	TRBJ2-7	TGTGCCAGCAGTTTGTTACTAGACAGAACCTACGAGCAGTACTTC	CASSLLLDRTYEQYF
TRBV7-9	-	medium-sized	TRBJ2-7	TGTGCCAGCAGCTTAGGGGGGTCGGGCGAGCAGTACTTC	CASSLGGSGEQYF
TRBV4-1	TRBD1	few	TRBJ1-1	TGCGCCAGCAGCCCCCGGGACAGGGCGAACACTGAAGCTTTCTTT	CASSPRDRANTEAFF
TRBV6-2/TRBV6-3	-	few	TRBJ2-1	TGTGCCAGCAGCCTGTCCTGGAATGAGCAGTTCTTC	CASSLSWNEQFF
TRBV6-1	TRBD1	few	TRBJ1-1	TGTGCCAGCAACAGACAGGGCGTGGCTGAAGCTTTCTTT	CASNRQGVAEAFF
TRBV13	TRBD1	-	TRBJ1-2	TGTGCCAGCAGCGCGGACAGGGGTAGTGGCTACACCTTC	CASSADRGSGYTF
TRBV7-2	TRBD1	many	TRBJ1-6	TGTGCCAGCAGCTGGGGAAACAGGGGGGATTCACCCCTCCACTTT	CASSWGNRGDSPLHF
TRBV12-3/TRBV12-4	-	-	TRBJ2-1	TGTGCCAGCACGGGGAGCGATGAGCAGTTCTTC	CASTGSDEQFF
TRBV28	-	-	TRBJ2-5	TGTGCCAGCAGTTTACCCCGCCAGGGAACTCAAGAGACCCAGTACTTC	CASSLPRQGTQETQYF
TRBV12-3/TRBV12-4	-	-	TRBJ2-1	TGTGCCAGCTCCCTCCCGGGACCCGCGGCCTACAATGAGCAGTTCTTC	CASSLPGPAAYNEQFF
TRBV12-3/TRBV12-4	-	-	TRBJ1-4	TGTGCCAGCAGTTTAGAGCCAGAAGGGGGTGCAACTAATGAAAAACTGTTTTTT	CASSLEPEGGATNEKLFF